These T cell receptor beta chains were read from a single sample in a study of identical twins. Via MiXCR, TCRdb re-called the 5' RACE reads, giving one row per CDR3 protein. The sample consists of under 350,000 distinct CDR3 sequences, 8% to 9.5% of them appearing once. This sample was also put to use in a study of yellow fever vaccine responses in identical twins.

Sequencing was carried out using CD8+ T cells sorted from blood. The receptors originated from a woman aged 18-29 years in good health. CDR3s include the opening cysteine and the closing phenylalanine or tryptophan. Each record gives: V gene, clone size, J gene, CDR3 length, D gene, CDR3 DNA, CDR3 protein. D genes are given only for firm matches. The size of a clone is reported for some rows only, either as once, few or many, or as a class for expanded clones.

v_call: TRBV4-2
clone_size: .
j_call: TRBJ2-7
cdr3_length: 15
d_call: TRBD2
cdr3_nt: TGTGCCAGCAGCCAGGATAGCGGGGGGGGGTCCGAGCAGTACTTC
cdr3_aa: CASSQDSGGGSEQYF

v_call: TRBV28
clone_size: .
j_call: TRBJ2-7
cdr3_length: 18
d_call: TRBD2
cdr3_nt: TGTGCCAGCAGCCCACGGTGGACTAGCCATCCCCTAACCTACGAGCAGTACTTC
cdr3_aa: CASSPRWTSHPLTYEQYF

v_call: TRBV6-5
clone_size: many
j_call: TRBJ2-1
cdr3_length: 14
d_call: TRBD2
cdr3_nt: TGTGCCAGCAGTTCACGACTAGCGGACAATGAGCAGTTCTTC
cdr3_aa: CASSSRLADNEQFF

v_call: TRBV7-9
clone_size: .
j_call: TRBJ2-1
cdr3_length: 15
d_call: .
cdr3_nt: TGTGCCAGCAGCGAGACTTTTAGCTCCTACAATGAGCAGTTCTTC
cdr3_aa: CASSETFSSYNEQFF

v_call: TRBV5-4
clone_size: .
j_call: TRBJ2-7
cdr3_length: 16
d_call: TRBD2
cdr3_nt: TGTGCCAGCAGCCTGACTAGCGGGAGTTTTTTGGACGAGCAGTACTTC
cdr3_aa: CASSLTSGSFLDEQYF

v_call: TRBV7-3
clone_size: many
j_call: TRBJ2-7
cdr3_length: 13
d_call: .
cdr3_nt: TGTGCCAGCAGCTTGACCAACTCCTACGAGCAGTACTTC
cdr3_aa: CASSLTNSYEQYF

v_call: TRBV7-8
clone_size: .
j_call: TRBJ2-5
cdr3_length: 16
d_call: .
cdr3_nt: TGTACCAGCAGCCAAAGCCTGGGGAGGACGAGGGAGACCCAGTACTTC
cdr3_aa: CTSSQSLGRTRETQYF

v_call: TRBV11-2
clone_size: few
j_call: TRBJ2-5
cdr3_length: 14
d_call: TRBD1
cdr3_nt: TGTGCCAGCAGCCCCCCTTGGGACAGAGAGACCCAGTACTTC
cdr3_aa: CASSPPWDRETQYF

v_call: TRBV28
clone_size: many
j_call: TRBJ2-1
cdr3_length: 16
d_call: TRBD1
cdr3_nt: TGTGCCAGCAGGAAAGACACGGGACAGAGGTTCAATGAGCAGTTCTTC
cdr3_aa: CASRKDTGQRFNEQFF

v_call: TRBV27
clone_size: few
j_call: TRBJ1-2
cdr3_length: 14
d_call: TRBD1
cdr3_nt: TGTGCCAGCAGTTTATCAGCAGGGGGCTATGGCTACACCTTC
cdr3_aa: CASSLSAGGYGYTF

v_call: TRBV2
clone_size: many
j_call: TRBJ2-2
cdr3_length: 14
d_call: TRBD2
cdr3_nt: TGTGCCAGCAACTACCCTAGCGGGACCGGGGAGCTGTTTTTT
cdr3_aa: CASNYPSGTGELFF

v_call: TRBV12-3/TRBV12-4
clone_size: many
j_call: TRBJ2-3
cdr3_length: 12
d_call: .
cdr3_nt: TGTGCCACCTCCCTTAATGCAGATACGCAGTATTTT
cdr3_aa: CATSLNADTQYF

v_call: TRBV19
clone_size: .
j_call: TRBJ2-3
cdr3_length: 13
d_call: TRBD1
cdr3_nt: TGTGCCATTCGGGACAGCAGCACAGATACGCAGTATTTT
cdr3_aa: CAIRDSSTDTQYF

v_call: TRBV27
clone_size: many
j_call: TRBJ2-7
cdr3_length: 19
d_call: TRBD1
cdr3_nt: TGTGCCAGCAGTTTCCTTGATTCTGGACAGGGGAGGGTCTCCTACGAGCAGTACTTC
cdr3_aa: CASSFLDSGQGRVSYEQYF

v_call: TRBV5-6
clone_size: many
j_call: TRBJ2-1
cdr3_length: 12
d_call: .
cdr3_nt: TGTGCCAGCAGCTTGGGGACCCAGACCCAGTTCTTC
cdr3_aa: CASSLGTQTQFF

v_call: TRBV9
clone_size: .
j_call: TRBJ2-7
cdr3_length: 16
d_call: TRBD2
cdr3_nt: TGTGCCAGCAGCGTAGATGGGACTAGCGGGACCTACGAGCAGTACTTC
cdr3_aa: CASSVDGTSGTYEQYF

v_call: TRBV4-3
clone_size: few
j_call: TRBJ2-3
cdr3_length: 15
d_call: .
cdr3_nt: TGCGCCAGCAGCCAAGCTAGAATTAGCACAGATACGCAGTATTTT
cdr3_aa: CASSQARISTDTQYF

v_call: TRBV6-4
clone_size: .
j_call: TRBJ2-1
cdr3_length: 15
d_call: TRBD1
cdr3_nt: TGTGCCAGCAGTGAGGGGGACAGGGGCTACAATGAGCAGTTCTTC
cdr3_aa: CASSEGDRGYNEQFF

v_call: TRBV5-1
clone_size: many
j_call: TRBJ2-5
cdr3_length: 14
d_call: TRBD2
cdr3_nt: TGCGCCAGCAGCTGGGACTACCCACAAGAGACCCAGTACTTC
cdr3_aa: CASSWDYPQETQYF

v_call: TRBV15
clone_size: .
j_call: TRBJ2-3
cdr3_length: 15
d_call: TRBD1
cdr3_nt: TGTGCCACCAGCACCCCGGGACAGGGCACAGATACGCAGTATTTT
cdr3_aa: CATSTPGQGTDTQYF

v_call: TRBV6-2/TRBV6-3
clone_size: few
j_call: TRBJ1-5
cdr3_length: 15
d_call: .
cdr3_nt: TGTGCCAGCCTTCCCGTGGGACACTACAATCAGCCCCAGCATTTT
cdr3_aa: CASLPVGHYNQPQHF

v_call: TRBV29-1
clone_size: many
j_call: TRBJ1-1
cdr3_length: 17
d_call: TRBD1
cdr3_nt: TGCAGCGTTGAATTCCGGGACAGGGGTGGAATGAACACTGAAGCTTTCTTT
cdr3_aa: CSVEFRDRGGMNTEAFF

v_call: TRBV7-2
clone_size: many
j_call: TRBJ2-7
cdr3_length: 15
d_call: .
cdr3_nt: TGTGCCAGCAGCCGCCCACCCCAAGGACTCTACGAGCAGTACTTC
cdr3_aa: CASSRPPQGLYEQYF